This TCR beta chain stems from a study of technical replicates of blood from a handful of donors. The CDR3 extends over 13 amino acids. CDR1 is MNHEY and CDR2 is SVGAGI in the germline V gene. With 7 bases clipped from V and 4 bases from J, the junction kept 6 bases outside the gene matches. TCRdb's table, derived via immunoSEQ multiplex PCR, lists solely in-frame clones and lacks some. The table records almost 70,000 clones, approximately 89% of them present only once. Material: PBMCs. The chain employs TRBV6-5 and TRBJ1-1, with 7 bases aligning to TRBD1. The TCR was taken from a human donor in good health. Some clones in this sample may be carry-over from other donors' samples. For the CDR3, the DNA is TGTGCCAGCACCAGACAGGGAATCACTGAAGCTTTCTTT. Translation gives CASTRQGITEAFF.